This T cell receptor beta chain was recorded in a study of monozygotic twins with inflammatory bowel disease. General study results and limits: Immunosuppressive treatment differences may have increased patient repertoire variability.

As to this clonotype: Its antigen is as yet unknown.

UMIs with a 6-nucleotide sample barcode were added by template switching. TCRdb reprocessed the 5' RACE reads and keeps a single row for each CDR3 protein, giving no DNA. This listing includes 350,000 to 500,000 distinct CDR3 sequences. The germline V gene encodes CDR1 MNHNS and CDR2 SASEGT. The length of the CDR3 is 13 residues. This chain uses TRBV6-1 with TRBJ2-5; the D call of TRBD1 rests on TCRdb alone, since no DNA is present to check it. The sample consisted of blood. The clonotype comes from a human donor with ulcerative colitis or Crohn's disease, or a healthy co-twin of an affected twin (not recorded which). CDR3 loop: CASSRWGLETQNF.